The 5 T cell receptor beta chains presented below share a single source sample, sequenced in a study of T cell repertoires in cytomegalovirus infection. TCRdb fed the reads into MiXCR, producing one record per CDR3 protein. The sample has approximately 300,000 distinct CDR3 sequences, around a quarter seen once. What these receptors recognize is not known. The sequences come from cultured PBMCs, collected from culture after CMV antigen stimulation. These receptors were taken from a human donor in good health (CMV status not recorded). Some clones in this sample may be carry-over from other donors' samples.

This clonotype was counted many times. This rearrangement joins TRBV6-1 to TRBJ2-1; perhaps TRBD1 as D (6 bases). Trimming left V 0 bases short and J 5 bases short, with 14 bases between. In germline, CDR1 is MNHNS, CDR2 SASEGT. The CDR3 is 16 amino acids. DNA of the CDR3: TGTGCCAGCAGTGAAGCGGCAGGGGTTGGACACAATGAGCAGTTCTTC. Translated, it gives CASSEAAGVGHNEQFF.

This clonotype was seen ten or more times. The chain recombines TRBV12-5 with TRBJ2-1; D may be TRBD1 (6 bases). The germline gives CDR1 LGHNT, CDR2 FRNRAP. The V and J ends lost 6 bases and 5 bases respectively, with 14 bases between them. The CDR3 totals 14 residues. The CDR3 loop reads CASGTGTKHNEQFF. DNA for the CDR3: TGTGCTAGTGGAACCGGGACAAAACACAATGAGCAGTTCTTC.

J is TRBJ2-1 and V is TRBV20-1; 7 bases line up with TRBD2. The junction had 8 bases not matched to a gene; V was cut back by 0 bases and J by 6 bases. Germline CDR1 reads DFQATT; CDR2 reads SNEGSKA (reference sequence). The CDR3 is 15 amino acids. CDR3 nucleotide sequence: TGCAGTGCTAGAGATGGCGGGAGTGAGAGCAATGAGCAGTTCTTC. It translates to CSARDGGSESNEQFF.

There are a few counts of this clonotype. CDR3 protein: CASSLGPGGDEQFF. The CDR3 DNA is TGCGCCAGCAGCTTGGGACCAGGGGGCGATGAGCAGTTCTTC. This chain connects TRBV5-1 to TRBJ2-1; 8 nucleotides agree with TRBD1. Germline values: CDR1 SGHRS, CDR2 YFSETQ. After removal of 0 bases from V and 8 bases from J, the junction contained 4 bases not matched to a gene. The CDR3 runs 14 residues.

Many counts were recorded for this clonotype. This chain joins TRBV7-2 and TRBJ2-1, with a tentative D call TRBD1 (6 bases). CDR1 is SGHTA and CDR2 is FQGNSA in the germline V gene. V was shortened by 5 bases and J by 3 bases, with 17 bases between the two germline ends. CDR3 size: 16 residues. The DNA of the CDR3 is TGTGCCAGCAGCGTCGGGTGGCAGGGGTTCTACAATGAGCAGTTCTTC. Protein: CASSVGWQGFYNEQFF. The full variable domain, its missing parts supplied by reference TRBV7-2 and TRBJ2-1, is GAGVSQSPSNKVTEKGKDVELRCDPISGHTALYWYRQSLGQGLEFLIYFQGNSAPDKSGLPSDRFSAERTGGSVSTLTIQRTQQEDSAVYLCASSVGWQGFYNEQFFGPGTRLTVL.